This T cell receptor (beta chain) originates from a study of blood T cell repertoires in COVID-19. Overall study: Sources were T cells, B-cell-depleted T cells, or PBMCs; the material itself was cDNA or gDNA.

Concerning this clone itself: Other DNA sequences within the sample encode an identical CDR3.

Original processing notes: Amplified reference gene primers provided the basis for estimating nucleated cell counts. The method was immunoSEQ multiplex PCR; TCRdb's version includes in-frame clones alone and lacks a portion of them. V, J and clone size are taken as reported in that table, and D and trimming were inferred from the DNA itself. The sample consists of 120,000 to 150,000 clones, about 80% of them appearing once. Sequenced input: peripheral blood. The TCR sequence derives from a human donor in a cohort sampled during active COVID-19.

The DNA for the CDR3 is TGTGCCACCAGTGACCCGGGACTACCGAATGAGCAGTTCTTC. Protein sequence: CATSDPGLPNEQFF. This chain joins TRBV24-1 and TRBJ2-1; TRBD2 matches at 7 bases. CDR1 KGHDR and CDR2 SFDVKD come from the germline V gene. The CDR3 covers 14 residues. V gave up 4 bases and J gave up 7 bases; unmatched junction bases: 6.